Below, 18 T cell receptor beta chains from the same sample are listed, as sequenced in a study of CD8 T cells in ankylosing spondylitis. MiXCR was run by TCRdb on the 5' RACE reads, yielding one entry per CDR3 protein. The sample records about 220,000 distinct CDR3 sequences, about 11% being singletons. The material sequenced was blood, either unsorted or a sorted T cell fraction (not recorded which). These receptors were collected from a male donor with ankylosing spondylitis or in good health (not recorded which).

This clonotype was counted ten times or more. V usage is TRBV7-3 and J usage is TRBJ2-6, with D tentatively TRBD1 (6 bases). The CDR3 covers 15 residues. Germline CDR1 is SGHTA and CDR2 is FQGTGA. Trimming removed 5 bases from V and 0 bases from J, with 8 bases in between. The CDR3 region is CASSGQSSGANVLTF. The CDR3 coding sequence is TGTGCCAGCAGCGGACAGAGCTCTGGGGCCAACGTCCTGACTTTC.

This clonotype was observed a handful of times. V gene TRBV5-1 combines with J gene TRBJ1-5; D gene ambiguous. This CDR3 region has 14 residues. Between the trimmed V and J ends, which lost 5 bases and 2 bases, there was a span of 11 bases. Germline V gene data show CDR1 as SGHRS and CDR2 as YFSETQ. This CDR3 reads CASREAPGNQPQHF. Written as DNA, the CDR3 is TGCGCCAGCAGAGAAGCACCAGGCAATCAGCCCCAGCATTTT.

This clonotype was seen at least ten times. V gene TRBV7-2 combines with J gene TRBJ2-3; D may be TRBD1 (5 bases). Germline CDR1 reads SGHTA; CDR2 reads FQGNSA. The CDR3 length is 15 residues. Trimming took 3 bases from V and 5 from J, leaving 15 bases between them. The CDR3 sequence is CASSFRRGPRDTQYF. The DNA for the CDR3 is TGTGCCAGCAGCTTTAGAAGGGGCCCGAGAGATACGCAGTATTTT.

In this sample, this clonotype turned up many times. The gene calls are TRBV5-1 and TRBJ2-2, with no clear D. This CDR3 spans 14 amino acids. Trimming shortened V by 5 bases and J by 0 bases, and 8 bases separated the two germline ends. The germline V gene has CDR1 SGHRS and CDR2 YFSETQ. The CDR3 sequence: CASREQTNTGELFF. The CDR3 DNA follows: TGCGCCAGCAGGGAACAGACGAACACCGGGGAGCTGTTTTTT.

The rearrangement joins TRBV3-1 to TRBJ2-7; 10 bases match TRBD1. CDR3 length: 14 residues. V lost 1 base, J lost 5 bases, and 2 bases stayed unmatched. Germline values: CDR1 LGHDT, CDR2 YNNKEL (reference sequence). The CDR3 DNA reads TGTGCCAGCAGCCAAGTAGGACAGGGGGACGAGCAGTACTTC. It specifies CASSQVGQGDEQYF.

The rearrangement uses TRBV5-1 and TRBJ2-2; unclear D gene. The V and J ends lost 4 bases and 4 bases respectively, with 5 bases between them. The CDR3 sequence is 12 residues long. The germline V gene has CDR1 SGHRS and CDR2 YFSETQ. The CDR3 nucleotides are TGCGCCAGCAGCAATCCCACCGGGGAGCTGTTTTTT. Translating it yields CASSNPTGELFF. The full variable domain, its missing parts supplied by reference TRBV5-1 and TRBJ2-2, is KAGVTQTPRYLIKTRGQQVTLSCSPISGHRSVSWYQQTPGQGLQFLFEYFSETQRNKGNFPGRFSGRQFSNSRSEMNVSTLELGDSALYLCASSNPTGELFFGEGSRLTVL.

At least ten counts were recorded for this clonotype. CDR3 coding DNA: TGCGCCAGCCTCTCGAGCACAGATACGCAGTATTTT. Protein: CASLSSTDTQYF. The chain carries TRBV5-1 and TRBJ2-3; D remains ambiguous. Between the trimmed V and J ends, which lost 7 bases and 0 bases, there was a span of 6 bases. Germline lookup yields CDR1 SGHRS and CDR2 YFSETQ. The CDR3 extends over 12 amino acids.

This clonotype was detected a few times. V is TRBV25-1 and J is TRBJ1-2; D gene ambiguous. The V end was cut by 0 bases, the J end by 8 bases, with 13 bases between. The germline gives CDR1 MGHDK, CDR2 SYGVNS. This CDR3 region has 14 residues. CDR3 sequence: CASSEYSQERGYTF. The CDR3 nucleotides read TGTGCCAGCAGTGAATATTCCCAGGAACGAGGCTACACCTTC.

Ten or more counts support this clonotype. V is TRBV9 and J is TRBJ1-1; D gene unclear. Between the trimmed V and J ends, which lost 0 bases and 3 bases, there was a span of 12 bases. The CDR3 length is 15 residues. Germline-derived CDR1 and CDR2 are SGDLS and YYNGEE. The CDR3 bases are TGTGCCAGCAGCGTAGGCCTGGGATTGGACACTGAAGCTTTCTTT. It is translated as CASSVGLGLDTEAFF.

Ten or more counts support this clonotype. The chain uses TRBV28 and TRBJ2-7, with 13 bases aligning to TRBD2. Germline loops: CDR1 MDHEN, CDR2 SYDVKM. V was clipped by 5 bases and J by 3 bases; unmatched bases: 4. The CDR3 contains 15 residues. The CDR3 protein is CASSRTSGGFYEQYF. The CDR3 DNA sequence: TGTGCCAGCAGTAGGACTAGCGGGGGATTCTACGAGCAGTACTTC.

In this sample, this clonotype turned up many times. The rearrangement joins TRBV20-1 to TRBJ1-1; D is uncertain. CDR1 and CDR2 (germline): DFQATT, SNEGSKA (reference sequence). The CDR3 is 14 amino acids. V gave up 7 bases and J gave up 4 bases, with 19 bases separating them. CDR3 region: CSVTPPGPTTEAFF. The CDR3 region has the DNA TGCAGTGTTACTCCCCCAGGACCCACCACTGAAGCTTTCTTT.

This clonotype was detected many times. CDR3 amino acids: CASSLTSGLAYEQYF. The CDR3 DNA is TGTGCCAGCAGCCTAACTAGCGGGTTAGCCTACGAGCAGTACTTC. The rearrangement links TRBV12-3 or TRBV12-4 to TRBJ2-7; TRBD2 aligns across 9 bases. The CDR3 length is 15 residues. Trimming cost V 6 bases and J 2 bases; bases outside gene matches: 8.

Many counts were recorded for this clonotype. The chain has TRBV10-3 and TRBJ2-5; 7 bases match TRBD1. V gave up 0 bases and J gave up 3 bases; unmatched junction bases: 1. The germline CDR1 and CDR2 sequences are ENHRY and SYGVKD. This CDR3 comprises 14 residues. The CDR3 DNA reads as TGTGCCATCAGTGAGTCAGGGACAGAAGAGACCCAGTACTTC. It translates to CAISESGTEETQYF.

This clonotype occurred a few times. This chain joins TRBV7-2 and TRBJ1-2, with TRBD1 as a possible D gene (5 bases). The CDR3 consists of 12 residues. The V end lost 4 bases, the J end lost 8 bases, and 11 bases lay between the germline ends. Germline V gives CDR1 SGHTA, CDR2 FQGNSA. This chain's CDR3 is CASSSIWGGYTF. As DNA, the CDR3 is TGTGCCAGCAGCTCTATCTGGGGGGGCTACACCTTC.

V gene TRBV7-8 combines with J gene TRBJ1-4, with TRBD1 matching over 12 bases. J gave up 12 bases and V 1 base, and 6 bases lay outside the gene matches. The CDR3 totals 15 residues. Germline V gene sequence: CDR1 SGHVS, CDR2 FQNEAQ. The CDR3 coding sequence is TGTGCCAGCAGCTTAGAGCTGGGACAGGGGGCAGAACTGTTTTTT. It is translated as CASSLELGQGAELFF.

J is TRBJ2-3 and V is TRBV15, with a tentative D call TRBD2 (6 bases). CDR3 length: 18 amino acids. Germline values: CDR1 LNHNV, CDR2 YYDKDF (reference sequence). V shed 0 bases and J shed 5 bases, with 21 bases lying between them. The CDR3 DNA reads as TGTGCCACCAGCAGAGACCGACCGTGGGCGGGGCAGGGAGATACGCAGTATTTT. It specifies CATSRDRPWAGQGDTQYF.

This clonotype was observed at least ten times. The CDR3 is CASSSPPGANVLTF. The DNA of the CDR3 is TGTGCCAGCAGTTCCCCTCCTGGGGCCAACGTCCTGACTTTC. The rearrangement joins TRBV12-3 or TRBV12-4 to TRBJ2-6; D ambiguous. The V and J ends lost 4 bases and 2 bases respectively, with 6 bases between them. The CDR3 has 14 residues.

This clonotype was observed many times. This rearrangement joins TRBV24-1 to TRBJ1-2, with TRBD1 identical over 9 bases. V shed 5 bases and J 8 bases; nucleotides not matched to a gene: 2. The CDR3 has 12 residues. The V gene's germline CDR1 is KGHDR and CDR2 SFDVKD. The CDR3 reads CATSGQGGGYTF. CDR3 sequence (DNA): TGTGCCACCAGTGGACAGGGGGGCGGCTACACCTTC.